Shown below are 15 T cell receptor beta chains from a single sample sequenced in a study of CD8+ T cells in alopecia areata. Sequencing relied on a cDNA template that was reverse transcribed from extracted RNA. TCRdb keeps only in-frame clones here, not all; method: immunoSEQ multiplex PCR. The sample shows some 150,000 clones, 75% to 85% of them seen only once. Stated treatment: oral pan-JAK inhibitor, 5-10 mg twice daily. Sample: CD8+ T cells sorted from blood, taken at week 4, from a patient treated with tofacitinib. The receptors shown here come from a human donor with alopecia areata.

The chain joins TRBV4-2 to TRBJ2-7; 9 positions match TRBD2. The CDR3 sequence is 16 residues long. Germline CDR1 is LGHNA and CDR2 is YNFKEQ. V dropped 4 bases and J dropped 6; count of bases not matched to a gene: 13. The CDR3 region is CASSPRRGGGVGEQYF. The CDR3 DNA follows: TGTGCCAGCAGCCCCAGGCGGGGCGGGGGGGTTGGCGAGCAGTACTTC.

The rearrangement joins TRBV14 to TRBJ2-1, with 10 bases fitting TRBD2. The CDR3 totals 16 residues. J gave up 10 bases and V 4 bases, and 13 bases lay outside the gene matches. Germline loops: CDR1 SGHDN, CDR2 FVKESK. In DNA form, the CDR3 reads TGTGCCAGCAGCCCCCCCCCTAGCGGGGGTCCCAGGGAGCAGTTCTTC. Protein sequence: CASSPPPSGGPREQFF.

J is TRBJ2-3 and V is TRBV6-1, with 11 bases aligning to TRBD1. The V gene end was trimmed by 5 bases and the J gene end by 5 bases; junction bases not matched to a gene: 6. This CDR3 comprises 15 residues. Germline CDR1 reads MNHNS; CDR2 reads SASEGT. The CDR3 here is CASSTPGQGGDTQYF. In DNA, the CDR3 is TGTGCCAGCAGTACACCGGGACAGGGGGGAGATACGCAGTATTTT.

This clone was seen a handful of times. The chain recombines TRBV5-1 with TRBJ1-5, with D unresolved. In germline, CDR1 is SGHRS, CDR2 YFSETQ. The CDR3 totals 15 residues. V lost 0 bases, J lost 3 bases, and 10 bases lay in between. CDR3 in amino acids: CASSLVSGNNQPQHF. Written as DNA, the CDR3 is TGCGCCAGCAGCTTGGTATCTGGAAACAATCAGCCCCAGCATTTT.

The chain couples TRBV7-8 to TRBJ2-2; maybe TRBD1 (5 bases). V was pared by 3 bases and J by 0 bases, with 14 bases between. Germline loops: CDR1 SGHVS, CDR2 FQNEAQ. The CDR3 is made up of 17 amino acids. CDR3 amino acids: CASSLITGRPNTGELFF. In DNA form, the CDR3 reads TGTGCCAGCAGCTTGATTACAGGCCGCCCGAACACCGGGGAGCTGTTTTTT.

As regards this clone: The same CDR3 arises from other DNA sequences in this sample as well. The gene calls are TRBV5-1 and TRBJ2-7, with 7 bases identical to TRBD1. Trimming took 0 bases from V and 2 from J; bases not matched to a gene: 2. This CDR3 is 14 amino acids long. The germline CDR1 and CDR2 sequences are SGHRS and YFSETQ. The CDR3 DNA follows: TGCGCCAGCAGCTTGGGACAGGGCCCCTACGAGCAGTACTTC. This gives the protein CASSLGQGPYEQYF. The whole variable domain, filled in from reference TRBV5-1 and TRBJ2-7, reads KAGVTQTPRYLIKTRGQQVTLSCSPISGHRSVSWYQQTPGQGLQFLFEYFSETQRNKGNFPGRFSGRQFSNSRSEMNVSTLELGDSALYLCASSLGQGPYEQYFGPGTRLTVT.

V and J are TRBV7-9 and TRBJ2-3, with D maybe TRBD2 (5 bases). The ends were cut back, 5 bases at V and 0 bases at J, with 12 bases in the middle. Per germline, CDR1 SEHNR and CDR2 FQNEAQ (reference sequence). There are 15 residues in the CDR3. CDR3 bases: TGTGCCAGCAGCGACATAGCGCAAAGCACAGATACGCAGTATTTT. Amino acid sequence: CASSDIAQSTDTQYF.

The chain links TRBV12-5 to TRBJ1-1; D is unresolved. V was shortened by 7 bases and J by 1 base, with 7 bases between the two germline ends. CDR3 length equals 12 residues. CDR1 and CDR2 from the germline V gene are LGHNT and FRNRAP. As DNA, the CDR3 is TGTGCTAGTGTTCGACAGAACACTGAAGCTTTCTTT. This translates into CASVRQNTEAFF.

The rearrangement links TRBV11-2 to TRBJ2-7; weak D call: TRBD2 (5 bases). CDR1 SGHAT and CDR2 FQNNGV come from the germline V gene. The CDR3 is 14 residues long. V was trimmed by 4 bases and J by 7 bases, leaving 17 bases between them. CDR3 nucleotides: TGTGCCAGCAGCTCGTCCGGGGATGGCAAAGAGCAGTACTTC. The encoded protein is CASSSSGDGKEQYF.

The chain carries TRBV2 and TRBJ2-7; TRBD1 matches 7 bases. The CDR3 consists of 15 residues. V lost 5 bases, J lost 1 base, and 8 bases stayed unmatched. Germline V gene sequence: CDR1 SNHLY, CDR2 FYNNEI. CDR3 in amino acids: CASSSWTGVSYEQYF. CDR3 in DNA: TGTGCCAGCAGTTCCTGGACAGGTGTTTCCTACGAGCAGTACTTC.

Details on this clone: Likely a read error: the CDR3 ends without its conserved phenylalanine or tryptophan. This chain joins TRBV4-3 and TRBJ1-6; 10 positions agree with TRBD1. V lost 2 bases and J lost 9; bases outside the gene matches: 7. The CDR3 sequence is 16 residues long. CDR1 and CDR2 from the germline V gene are LGHNA and YSLEER. The CDR3 sequence: CASSQFQTGGGSPLHL. The DNA of the CDR3 is TGCGCCAGCAGCCAATTTCAGACAGGGGGCGGTTCACCCCTCCACCTT.

V and J are TRBV7-8 and TRBJ2-3; 12 bases align to TRBD2. Germline values: CDR1 SGHVS, CDR2 FQNEAQ. The CDR3 loop spans 15 amino acids. J lost 6 bases, V lost 5 bases, and 6 bases had no gene match. Here the CDR3 DNA reads TGTGCCAGCAGCCCTCGGACTAGCGGGGCGGATACGCAGTATTTT. Amino acids: CASSPRTSGADTQYF.

This clone is judged medium-sized. This chain uses TRBV27 with TRBJ1-2; TRBD1 aligns across 9 bases. The CDR3 spans 13 residues. Germline values: CDR1 MNHEY, CDR2 SMNVEV (reference sequence). V shed 0 bases and J 8 bases; nucleotides not matched to a gene: 1. CDR3 sequence: CASSLSGQGGYTF. Here the CDR3 DNA reads TGTGCCAGCAGTTTATCGGGACAGGGAGGCTACACCTTC.

The V call is TRBV29-1, the J call TRBJ2-3, with 7 bases matching TRBD1. The CDR3 contains 16 residues. Germline V CDR1 and CDR2: SQVTM, ANQGSEA. V lost 1 base, J lost 2 bases, and 9 bases stayed unmatched. The CDR3 DNA sequence: TGCAGCGTTGAAGCCAGGGGACAGTTAATCACAGATACGCAGTATTTT. Encoded protein: CSVEARGQLITDTQYF.

V is TRBV5-1 and J is TRBJ1-2, with D perhaps matching TRBD1 (5 bases). This CDR3 has 16 amino acids. Germline V gene data show CDR1 as SGHRS and CDR2 as YFSETQ. Deletions cut 4 bases from V and 3 bases from J, with 19 bases between. CDR3 sequence: CASSPTGTDLDYGYTF. The CDR3, as DNA: TGCGCCAGCAGCCCAACCGGGACGGATTTGGACTATGGCTACACCTTC.